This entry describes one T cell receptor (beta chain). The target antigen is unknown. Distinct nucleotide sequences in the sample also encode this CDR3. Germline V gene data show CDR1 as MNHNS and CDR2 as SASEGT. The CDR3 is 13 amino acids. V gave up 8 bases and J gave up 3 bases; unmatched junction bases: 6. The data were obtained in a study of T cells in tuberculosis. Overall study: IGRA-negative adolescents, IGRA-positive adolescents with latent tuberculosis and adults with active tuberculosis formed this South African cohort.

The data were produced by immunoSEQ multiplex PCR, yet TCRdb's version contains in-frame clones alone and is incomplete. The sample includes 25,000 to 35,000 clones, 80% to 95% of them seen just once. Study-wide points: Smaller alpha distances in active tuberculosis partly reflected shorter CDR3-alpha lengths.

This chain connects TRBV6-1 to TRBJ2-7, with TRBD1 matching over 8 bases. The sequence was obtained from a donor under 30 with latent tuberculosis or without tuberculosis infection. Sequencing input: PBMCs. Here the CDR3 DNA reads TGTGCCAGCCGCCCCGGACAGGGCTACGAGCAGTACTTC. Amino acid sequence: CASRPGQGYEQYF.